The rows below give T cell receptor beta chains drawn from one sample of a study of liver allograft versus peripheral blood T cells. MiXCR, run by TCRdb on the reads, gives a single entry per CDR3 protein. The table records 6,500 to 9,000 distinct CDR3 sequences, over 15% of them present only once. The receptors here all came from a human patient who had a liver transplant. Certain T cells may be donor cells from the graft. The CDR3 runs from the conserved cysteine through the conserved F or W. A D gene is named only where the DNA matches it firmly. A row's size may be missing; if present it is once, few, many or a size class.

clone size	J gene	V gene	D gene	CDR3 protein	CDR3 DNA
few	TRBJ2-1	TRBV6-5	TRBD2	CASSPSSGERYNEQFF	TGTGCCAGCAGTCCCAGTAGCGGGGAAAGGTACAATGAGCAGTTCTTC
NA	TRBJ1-6	TRBV27	NA	CASSFRTYNSPLHF	TGTGCCAGCAGTTTTCGGACTTATAATTCACCCCTCCACTTT
few	TRBJ2-7	TRBV30	TRBD1	CAWSVWELGQGAYEQYF	TGTGCCTGGAGTGTATGGGAATTAGGGCAGGGGGCATACGAGCAGTACTTC
NA	TRBJ1-2	TRBV2	NA	CASRGPFYGYTF	TGTGCCAGCAGGGGTCCATTCTATGGCTACACCTTC
NA	TRBJ1-6	TRBV27	TRBD1	CASSFDRGPNSPLHF	TGTGCCAGCAGTTTTGACAGGGGGCCTAATTCACCCCTCCACTTT
NA	TRBJ1-2	TRBV12-3/TRBV12-4	TRBD1	CASRYGTDNYGYTF	TGTGCCAGCAGGTACGGGACAGATAACTATGGCTACACCTTC
once	TRBJ2-7	TRBV9	TRBD1	CASSVGGQGSYEQYF	TGTGCCAGCAGCGTAGGGGGACAGGGCTCCTACGAGCAGTACTTC
NA	TRBJ2-7	TRBV7-9	NA	CASSFQGNEQYF	TGTGCCAGCAGCTTCCAGGGTAACGAGCAGTACTTC
NA	TRBJ1-1	TRBV5-1	NA	CASSSSPGGVTEAFF	TGCGCCAGCAGCTCTAGTCCGGGGGGTGTCACTGAAGCTTTCTTT
few	TRBJ2-7	TRBV20-1	NA	CSARSGSDSYEQYF	TGCAGTGCTAGATCGGGGAGCGACTCCTACGAGCAGTACTTC
few	TRBJ2-7	TRBV5-4	NA	CASSLSGHEQYF	TGTGCCAGCAGCCTCAGTGGCCACGAGCAGTACTTC
NA	TRBJ2-7	TRBV7-9	TRBD1	CASSPRQGRMNEQYF	TGTGCCAGCAGCCCGCGACAGGGGCGCATGAACGAGCAGTACTTC
NA	TRBJ1-1	TRBV12-3/TRBV12-4	NA	CASSYSVGINTEALF	TGTGCCAGCAGTTACAGCGTTGGGATTAACACTGAAGCTCTCTTT
medium-sized	TRBJ1-1	TRBV6-1	NA	CASRLRSAGLNTEAFF	TGTGCCAGCAGACTCCGGTCGGCGGGACTGAACACTGAAGCTTTCTTT
NA	TRBJ2-7	TRBV25-1	NA	CASTSRVGYEQYF	TGTGCCAGCACCAGCAGGGTTGGCTACGAGCAGTACTTC
few	TRBJ2-7	TRBV5-1	TRBD2	CASSLAGLAGAYEQYF	TGCGCCAGCAGCTTGGCCGGACTAGCGGGGGCCTACGAGCAGTACTTC
NA	TRBJ1-4	TRBV7-9	NA	CASSPSTEDNEKLFF	TGTGCCAGCAGCCCCTCGACAGAGGATAATGAAAAACTGTTTTTT
many	TRBJ1-1	TRBV5-6	NA	CASSVSNPGRLNTEAFF	TGTGCCAGCAGCGTGTCAAACCCCGGGCGGTTGAACACTGAAGCTTTCTTT
NA	TRBJ2-2	TRBV5-4	NA	CASSWGGPYTGELFF	TGTGCCAGCAGTTGGGGGGGGCCATACACCGGGGAGCTGTTTTTT
medium-sized	TRBJ1-1	TRBV11-2	NA	CASSPGAGEAEAFF	TGTGCCAGCAGCCCAGGGGCAGGGGAGGCTGAAGCTTTCTTT
NA	TRBJ1-2	TRBV7-9	NA	CASSLTGTARGYTF	TGTGCCAGCAGCTTAACCGGCACAGCAAGGGGCTACACCTTC
NA	TRBJ1-6	TRBV20-1	NA	CSALQGRALHF	TGCAGTGCTCTCCAGGGGAGAGCCCTCCACTTT
NA	TRBJ2-1	TRBV27	TRBD2	CASSPPKLAGVANEQFF	TGTGCCAGCAGTCCACCAAAACTAGCGGGGGTAGCGAATGAGCAGTTCTTC
NA	TRBJ1-2	TRBV2	NA	CASSETSNYGYTF	TGTGCCAGCAGTGAAACGTCGAACTATGGCTACACCTTC
NA	TRBJ1-1	TRBV5-6	NA	CASSLYDSLNTEAFF	TGTGCCAGCAGCTTGTATGACAGTCTGAACACTGAAGCTTTCTTT
NA	TRBJ2-7	TRBV20-1	TRBD1	CSASPLHGTGIYEQYF	TGCAGTGCTAGTCCCCTACACGGGACAGGTATCTACGAGCAGTACTTC
NA	TRBJ2-6	TRBV6-1	TRBD2	CAISESGGMLVSGANVLTF	TGTGCCATCAGTGAGTCGGGGGGAATGTTGGTCTCTGGGGCCAACGTCCTGACTTTC
NA	TRBJ2-5	TRBV12-3/TRBV12-4	NA	CASSLPQGETQYF	TGTGCCAGCAGTTTACCGCAGGGAGAGACCCAGTACTTC
NA	TRBJ2-7	TRBV19	NA	CASTGQNEQYF	TGTGCCAGTACCGGACAGAACGAGCAGTACTTC
medium-sized	TRBJ1-1	TRBV27	NA	CASSLVVDTEAFF	TGTGCCAGCAGTTTAGTAGTGGATACTGAAGCTTTCTTT
few	TRBJ2-7	TRBV11-1	NA	CASSFSLISYEQYF	TGTGCCAGCAGCTTTAGCCTCATATCTTACGAGCAGTACTTC
medium-sized	TRBJ1-1	TRBV5-4	NA	CASSLDPGLNTEAFF	TGTGCCAGCAGCTTGGACCCAGGGCTGAACACTGAAGCTTTCTTT
NA	TRBJ2-1	TRBV6-5	TRBD1	CASSSHPGGQGAEQFF	TGTGCCAGCAGTTCCCACCCCGGGGGACAGGGGGCCGAGCAGTTCTTC
medium-sized	TRBJ1-3	TRBV7-9	NA	CASSLEGNTIYF	TGTGCCAGCAGCTTAGAGGGAAACACCATATATTTT
medium-sized	TRBJ1-1	TRBV5-5	NA	CASSLFEGMNTEAFF	TGTGCCAGCAGCTTGTTCGAAGGCATGAACACTGAAGCTTTCTTT
medium-sized	TRBJ1-1	TRBV19	NA	CASRTGMNTEAFF	TGTGCCAGTAGGACAGGTATGAACACTGAAGCTTTCTTT
medium-sized	TRBJ1-1	TRBV6-6	NA	CASSYVGTEAFF	TGTGCCAGCAGCTACGTTGGGACTGAAGCTTTCTTT
few	TRBJ2-1	TRBV5-6	NA	CASSPQGREQFF	TGTGCCAGCAGCCCCCAGGGGCGTGAGCAGTTCTTC
NA	TRBJ1-1	TRBV7-9	TRBD1	CASSPWTGGNTEAFF	TGTGCCAGCAGCCCCTGGACAGGGGGGAACACTGAAGCTTTCTTT
NA	TRBJ2-3	TRBV29-1	NA	CSVGVDTQYF	TGCAGCGTTGGGGTAGATACGCAGTATTTT
NA	TRBJ1-2	TRBV27	NA	CASSRFDSYGYTF	TGTGCCAGCAGTCGATTCGACAGCTATGGCTACACCTTC
NA	TRBJ1-4	TRBV20-1	NA	CSARADGSNEKLFF	TGCAGTGCTAGAGCGGACGGTTCTAATGAAAAACTGTTTTTT